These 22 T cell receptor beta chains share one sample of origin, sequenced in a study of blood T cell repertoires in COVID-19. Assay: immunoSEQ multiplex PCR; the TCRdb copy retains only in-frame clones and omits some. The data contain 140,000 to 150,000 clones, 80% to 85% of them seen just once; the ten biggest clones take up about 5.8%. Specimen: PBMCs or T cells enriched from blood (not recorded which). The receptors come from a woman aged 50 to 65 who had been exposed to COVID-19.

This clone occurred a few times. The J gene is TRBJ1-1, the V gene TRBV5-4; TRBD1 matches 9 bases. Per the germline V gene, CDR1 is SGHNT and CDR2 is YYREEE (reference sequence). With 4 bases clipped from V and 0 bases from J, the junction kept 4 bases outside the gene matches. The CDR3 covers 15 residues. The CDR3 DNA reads TGTGCCAGCAGCCCAGGACAGGGGATGAACACTGAAGCTTTCTTT. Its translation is CASSPGQGMNTEAFF.

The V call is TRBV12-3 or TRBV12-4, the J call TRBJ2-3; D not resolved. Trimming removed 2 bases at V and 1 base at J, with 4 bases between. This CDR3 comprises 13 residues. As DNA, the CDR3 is TGTGCCAGCAGTTTAAGCGGCACAGATACGCAGTATTTT. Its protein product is CASSLSGTDTQYF.

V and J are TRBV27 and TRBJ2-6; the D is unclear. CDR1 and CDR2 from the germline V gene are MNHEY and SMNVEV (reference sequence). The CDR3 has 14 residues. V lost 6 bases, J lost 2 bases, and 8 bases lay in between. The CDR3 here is CASSRVAGANVLTF. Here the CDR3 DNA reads TGTGCCAGCAGCCGGGTGGCTGGGGCCAACGTCCTGACTTTC.

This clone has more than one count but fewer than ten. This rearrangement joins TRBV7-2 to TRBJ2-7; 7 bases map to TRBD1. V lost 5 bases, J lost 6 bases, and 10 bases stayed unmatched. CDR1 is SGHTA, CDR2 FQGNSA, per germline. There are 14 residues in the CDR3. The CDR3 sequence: CASSQRQGRVEQYF. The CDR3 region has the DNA TGTGCCAGCAGCCAACGACAGGGAAGGGTCGAGCAGTACTTC. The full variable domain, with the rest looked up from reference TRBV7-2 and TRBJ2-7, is GAGVSQSPSNKVTEKGKDVELRCDPISGHTALYWYRQSLGQGLEFLIYFQGNSAPDKSGLPSDRFSAERTGGSVSTLTIQRTQQEDSAVYLCASSQRQGRVEQYFGPGTRLTVT.

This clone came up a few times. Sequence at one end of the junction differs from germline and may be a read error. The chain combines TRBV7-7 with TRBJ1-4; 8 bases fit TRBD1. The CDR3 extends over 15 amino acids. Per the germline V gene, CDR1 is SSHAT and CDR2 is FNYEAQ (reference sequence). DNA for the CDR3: TGTGCTAGCAGCCCCCAGGCAGGGGGCGGTGAAAAACTGTTTTTT. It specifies CASSPQAGGGEKLFF.

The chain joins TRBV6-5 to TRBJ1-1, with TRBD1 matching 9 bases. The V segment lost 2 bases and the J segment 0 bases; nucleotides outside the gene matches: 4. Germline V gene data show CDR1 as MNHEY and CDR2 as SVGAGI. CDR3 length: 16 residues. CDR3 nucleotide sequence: TGTGCCAGCAGTTACGCCGGGACAGGGATGAACACTGAAGCTTTCTTT. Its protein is CASSYAGTGMNTEAFF.

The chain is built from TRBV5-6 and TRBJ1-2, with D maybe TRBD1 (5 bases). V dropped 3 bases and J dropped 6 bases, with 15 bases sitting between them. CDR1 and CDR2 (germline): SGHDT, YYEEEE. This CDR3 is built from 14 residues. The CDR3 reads CASSSTVSRDGYTF. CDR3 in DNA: TGTGCCAGCAGCTCGACAGTTTCTAGGGATGGCTACACCTTC.

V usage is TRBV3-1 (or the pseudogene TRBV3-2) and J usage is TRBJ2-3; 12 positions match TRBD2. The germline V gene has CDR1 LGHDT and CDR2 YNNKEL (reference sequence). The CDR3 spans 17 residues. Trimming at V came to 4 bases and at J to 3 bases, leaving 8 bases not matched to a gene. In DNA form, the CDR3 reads TGTGCCAGCAGCCGACGGACTAGCGGGACTGGGACAGATACGCAGTATTTT. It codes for CASSRRTSGTGTDTQYF.

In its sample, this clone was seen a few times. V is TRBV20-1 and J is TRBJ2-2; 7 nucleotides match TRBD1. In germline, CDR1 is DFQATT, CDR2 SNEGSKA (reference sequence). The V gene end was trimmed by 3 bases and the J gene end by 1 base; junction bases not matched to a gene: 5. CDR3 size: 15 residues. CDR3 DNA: TGCAGTGCTAGTGATGACAGGGTGAACACCGGGGAGCTGTTTTTT. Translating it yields CSASDDRVNTGELFF.

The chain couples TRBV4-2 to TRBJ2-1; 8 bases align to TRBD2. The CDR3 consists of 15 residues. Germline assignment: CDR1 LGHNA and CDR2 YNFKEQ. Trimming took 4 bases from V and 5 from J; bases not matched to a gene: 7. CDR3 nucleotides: TGTGCCAGCAGCCCCGGGGGGGCCGGGGACAATGAGCAGTTCTTC. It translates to CASSPGGAGDNEQFF.

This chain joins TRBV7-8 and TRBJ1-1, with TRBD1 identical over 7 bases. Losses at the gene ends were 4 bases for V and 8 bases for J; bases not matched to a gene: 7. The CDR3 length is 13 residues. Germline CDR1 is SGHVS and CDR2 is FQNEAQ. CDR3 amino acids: CASSSRQGLEAFF. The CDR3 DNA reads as TGTGCCAGCAGCTCGAGACAGGGTTTGGAAGCTTTCTTT. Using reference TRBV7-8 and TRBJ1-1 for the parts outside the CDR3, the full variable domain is GAGVSQSPRYKVAKRGQDVALRCDPISGHVSLFWYQQALGQGPEFLTYFQNEAQLDKSGLPSDRFFAERPEGSVSTLKIQRTQQEDSAVYLCASSSRQGLEAFFGQGTRLTVV.

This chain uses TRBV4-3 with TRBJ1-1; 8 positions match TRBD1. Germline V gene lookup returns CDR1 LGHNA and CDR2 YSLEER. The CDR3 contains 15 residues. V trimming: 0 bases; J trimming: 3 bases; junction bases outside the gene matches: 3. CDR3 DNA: TGCGCCAGCAGCCAAGATGACAGGGGTTACACTGAAGCTTTCTTT. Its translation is CASSQDDRGYTEAFF.

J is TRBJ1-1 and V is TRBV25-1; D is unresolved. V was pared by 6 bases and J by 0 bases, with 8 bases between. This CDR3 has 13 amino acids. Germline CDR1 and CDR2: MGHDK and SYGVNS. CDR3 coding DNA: TGTGCCAGCAGCACACTACTGAACACTGAAGCTTTCTTT. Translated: CASSTLLNTEAFF.

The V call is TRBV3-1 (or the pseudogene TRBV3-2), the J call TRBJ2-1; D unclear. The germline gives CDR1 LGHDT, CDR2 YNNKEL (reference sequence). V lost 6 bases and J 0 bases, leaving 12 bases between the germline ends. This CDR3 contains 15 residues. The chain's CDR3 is CASSQLSSSYNEQFF. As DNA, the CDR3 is TGTGCCAGCAGTCAATTGTCGAGCTCCTACAATGAGCAGTTCTTC.

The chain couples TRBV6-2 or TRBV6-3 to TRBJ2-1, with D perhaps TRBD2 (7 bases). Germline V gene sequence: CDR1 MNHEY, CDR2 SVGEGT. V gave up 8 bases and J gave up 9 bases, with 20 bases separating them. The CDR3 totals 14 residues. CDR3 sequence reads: CASGLVGGRGEQFF. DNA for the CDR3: TGTGCCAGCGGCCTCGTGGGGGGGCGTGGTGAGCAGTTCTTC.

In nucleotides, the CDR3 is TGTGCCAGCAGCGTAGAGACTACTACGCAGTATTTT. Translating gives CASSVETTTQYF. V gene TRBV9 combines with J gene TRBJ2-3; a weak D match, TRBD2 (5 bases). The CDR3 is 12 amino acids. V gave up 0 bases and J gave up 8 bases, with 7 bases separating them. The germline V gene encodes CDR1 SGDLS and CDR2 YYNGEE.

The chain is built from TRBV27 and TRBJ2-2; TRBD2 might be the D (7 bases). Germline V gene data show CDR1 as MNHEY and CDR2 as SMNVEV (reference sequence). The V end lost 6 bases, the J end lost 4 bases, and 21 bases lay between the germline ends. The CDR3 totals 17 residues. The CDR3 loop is CASSRPGAGARTGELFF. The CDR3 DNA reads TGTGCCAGCAGCCGTCCGGGGGCGGGAGCACGCACCGGGGAGCTGTTTTTT.

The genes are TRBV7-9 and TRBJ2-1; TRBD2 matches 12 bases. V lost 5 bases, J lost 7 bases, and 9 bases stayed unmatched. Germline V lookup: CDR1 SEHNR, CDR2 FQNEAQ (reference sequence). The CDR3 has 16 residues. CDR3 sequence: CASSGLAGKLRNEQFF. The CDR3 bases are TGTGCCAGCAGCGGACTAGCGGGAAAATTGCGGAATGAGCAGTTCTTC. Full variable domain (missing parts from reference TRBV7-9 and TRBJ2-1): DTGVSQNPRHKITKRGQNVTFRCDPISEHNRLYWYRQTLGQGPEFLTYFQNEAQLEKSRLLSDRFSAERPKGSFSTLEIQRTEQGDSAMYLCASSGLAGKLRNEQFFGPGTRLTVL.

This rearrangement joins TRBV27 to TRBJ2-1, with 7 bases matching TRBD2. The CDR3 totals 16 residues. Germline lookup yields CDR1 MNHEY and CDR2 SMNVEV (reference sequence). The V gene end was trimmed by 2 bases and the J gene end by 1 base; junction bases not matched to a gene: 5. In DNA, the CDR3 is TGTGCCAGCAGTTTAGGCGGGAGTGGGTCCTACAATGAGCAGTTCTTC. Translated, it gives CASSLGGSGSYNEQFF.

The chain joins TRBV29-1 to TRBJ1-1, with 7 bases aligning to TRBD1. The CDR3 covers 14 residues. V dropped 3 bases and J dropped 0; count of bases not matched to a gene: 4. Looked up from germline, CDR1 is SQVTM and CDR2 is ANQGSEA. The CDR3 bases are TGCAGCGTTGATAAACAGGGGTTGAACACTGAAGCTTTCTTT. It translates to CSVDKQGLNTEAFF.

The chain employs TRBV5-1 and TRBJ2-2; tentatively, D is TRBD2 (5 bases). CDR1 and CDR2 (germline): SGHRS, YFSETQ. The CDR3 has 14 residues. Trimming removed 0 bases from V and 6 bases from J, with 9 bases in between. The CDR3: CASSLAGKAGELFF. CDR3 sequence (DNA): TGCGCCAGCAGCTTGGCGGGAAAAGCCGGGGAGCTGTTTTTT.

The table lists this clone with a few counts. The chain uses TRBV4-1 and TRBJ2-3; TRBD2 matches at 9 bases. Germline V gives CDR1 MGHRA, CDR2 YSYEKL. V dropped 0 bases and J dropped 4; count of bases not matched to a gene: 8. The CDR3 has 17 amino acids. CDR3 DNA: TGCGCCAGCAGCCAAGAGCCGCGGACTAGCGTAGCAGATACGCAGTATTTT. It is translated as CASSQEPRTSVADTQYF.